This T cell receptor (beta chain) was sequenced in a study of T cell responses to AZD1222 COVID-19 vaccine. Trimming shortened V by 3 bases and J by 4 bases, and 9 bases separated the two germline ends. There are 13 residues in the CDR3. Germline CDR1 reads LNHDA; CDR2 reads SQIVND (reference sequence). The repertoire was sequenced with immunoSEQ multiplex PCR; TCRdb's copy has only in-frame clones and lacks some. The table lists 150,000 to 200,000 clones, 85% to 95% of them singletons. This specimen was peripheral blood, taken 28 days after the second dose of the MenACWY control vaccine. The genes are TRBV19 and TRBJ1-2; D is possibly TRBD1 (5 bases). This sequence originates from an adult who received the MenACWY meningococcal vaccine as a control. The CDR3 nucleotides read TGTGCCAGTAGTATCGACAGTCGCTATGGCTACACCTTC. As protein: CASSIDSRYGYTF.